This entry describes one T cell receptor beta chain. Germline CDR1 is SNHLY and CDR2 is FYNNEI. The CDR3 totals 12 residues. V shed 8 bases, J shed 8 bases, and the junction held 3 bases outside the gene matches. Method: immunoSEQ multiplex PCR; TCRdb's copy keeps in-frame clones and lacks some. The data hold about 290,000 clones, with under 90% observed a single time. The record originates from a study of blood T cell repertoires in COVID-19. The rearrangement uses TRBV2 and TRBJ1-4; 9 positions match TRBD1. The clonotype was recovered from a woman aged 40 to 50 who had recovered from COVID-19. Sequenced material: PBMCs or T cells enriched from blood (not recorded which). Here the CDR3 DNA reads TGTGCCAGCGGACAGGGGAGAGAAAAACTGTTTTTT. This encodes CASGQGREKLFF. The full variable domain, with the rest looked up from reference TRBV2 and TRBJ1-4, is EPEVTQTPSHQVTQMGQEVILRCVPISNHLYFYWYRQILGQKVEFLVSFYNNEISEKSEIFDDQFSVERPDGSNFTLKIRSTKLEDSAMYFCASGQGREKLFFGSGTQLSVL.